The 31 T cell receptor beta chains presented below share a single source sample, sequenced in a study of T cell changes during pregnancy in multiple sclerosis. Only in-frame clones appear in the TCRdb table, and some are missing; sequencing was by immunoSEQ multiplex PCR. The sample carries roughly 40,000 clones, about 90% recorded once. The starting material was CD4+ T cells from peripheral blood mononuclear cells, obtained in the second trimester of pregnancy. These receptors all stem from a female donor in good health, enrolled as a control in a pregnancy study.

The chain employs TRBV5-1 and TRBJ2-1, with TRBD2 matching over 10 bases. Germline CDR1 reads SGHRS; CDR2 reads YFSETQ. The ends lost 4 bases at V and 5 bases at J; junction bases unmatched: 9. The CDR3 extends over 16 amino acids. DNA of the CDR3: TGCGCCAGCAGCCTCCGCCCCACTAGCGGGGACAATGAGCAGTTCTTC. Translated, it gives CASSLRPTSGDNEQFF.

This clone came up a few times. The chain employs TRBV14 and TRBJ2-7; D not certain. Per germline, CDR1 SGHDN and CDR2 FVKESK. V gave up 2 bases and J gave up 3 bases, with 8 bases separating them. The CDR3 contains 13 residues. The CDR3 protein is CASSQRVRYEQYF. In nucleotides, the CDR3 is TGTGCCAGCAGCCAACGAGTCCGCTACGAGCAGTACTTC.

The chain joins TRBV27 to TRBJ1-4, with D possibly matching TRBD1 (5 bases). This CDR3 is 15 amino acids long. From germline, CDR1 is MNHEY and CDR2 SMNVEV (reference sequence). Trimming pared 2 bases from V and 7 bases from J, leaving 14 bases between. The CDR3 is CASSLIQGVGEKLFF. CDR3 coding DNA: TGTGCCAGCAGTTTAATCCAGGGCGTCGGTGAAAAACTGTTTTTT.

CDR3 sequence (DNA): TGTGCCAGCAGCTCCCGACAGGGAGATTCACCCCTCCACTTT. It translates to CASSSRQGDSPLHF. V usage is TRBV13 and J usage is TRBJ1-6; 7 bases match TRBD1. The CDR3 contains 14 residues. V gave up 4 bases and J gave up 8 bases; unmatched junction bases: 5. Germline V CDR1 and CDR2: PRHDT, FYEKMQ (reference sequence).

This chain links TRBV18 with TRBJ1-2; 9 bases map to TRBD1. Germline V gives CDR1 KGHSH, CDR2 LQKENI. V lost 1 base to trimming and J lost 6 bases; unmatched junction nucleotides: 6. The CDR3 runs 15 residues. The CDR3, as DNA: TGTGCCAGCTCACCACTCGACCGGGACAGGGATGGCTACACCTTC. It codes for CASSPLDRDRDGYTF.

Notes on this clone: Possible read error: a much larger clone is one base away. V usage is TRBV4-2 and J usage is TRBJ1-2; 8 bases are a match to TRBD1. The CDR3 loop spans 15 amino acids. In germline, CDR1 is LGHNA, CDR2 YNFKEQ. CDR3 DNA sequence: TGTGCCAGCAGCCAGGCACAGGGGGTTGTAGAGGGCTACGCCTTC. It codes for CASSQAQGVVEGYAF.

The chain combines TRBV20-1 with TRBJ2-7; no clear D gene. Germline CDR1 is DFQATT and CDR2 is SNEGSKA (reference sequence). V was clipped by 5 bases and J by 7 bases, with 12 bases between them. This CDR3 spans 11 amino acids. The CDR3 DNA is TGCAGTGCTGCACAGAGCCGGGAGCAGTACTTC. It yields the protein CSAAQSREQYF.

This chain links TRBV28 with TRBJ2-7, with D possibly being TRBD1 (5 bases). V was trimmed by 6 bases and J by 3 bases, leaving 9 bases between them. CDR3 length: 12 amino acids. Per germline, CDR1 MDHEN and CDR2 SYDVKM. The CDR3 sequence is CASRGLHYEQYF. The CDR3 DNA reads as TGTGCCAGCAGGGGGCTCCACTACGAGCAGTACTTC. The full variable domain, its missing parts supplied by reference TRBV28 and TRBJ2-7, is DVKVTQSSRYLVKRTGEKVFLECVQDMDHENMFWYRQDPGLGLRLIYFSYDVKMKEKGDIPEGYSVSREKKERFSLILESASTNQTSMYLCASRGLHYEQYFGPGTRLTVT.

The V call is TRBV5-1, the J call TRBJ2-7; D is possibly TRBD1 (5 bases). The V and J ends lost 9 bases and 0 bases respectively, with 16 bases between them. Germline V gene data show CDR1 as SGHRS and CDR2 as YFSETQ. This CDR3 is built from 14 residues. The CDR3 reads CATSWGVSSYEQYF. CDR3 sequence (DNA): TGCGCCACCAGTTGGGGCGTTAGCTCCTACGAGCAGTACTTC. Full variable domain (remainder filled in from reference TRBV5-1 and TRBJ2-7): KAGVTQTPRYLIKTRGQQVTLSCSPISGHRSVSWYQQTPGQGLQFLFEYFSETQRNKGNFPGRFSGRQFSNSRSEMNVSTLELGDSALYLCATSWGVSSYEQYFGPGTRLTVT.

The chain is built from TRBV29-1 and TRBJ1-2; maybe TRBD1 (5 bases). The germline CDR1 and CDR2 sequences are SQVTM and ANQGSEA. The CDR3 spans 12 residues. Trimming took off 6 bases at V and 4 bases at J, with 12 bases between the two ends. The CDR3 region is CSVETEFYGYTF. DNA for the CDR3: TGCAGCGTGGAGACAGAGTTCTATGGCTACACCTTC. Supplemented by reference TRBV29-1 and TRBJ1-2, the full variable domain reads SAVISQKPSRDICQRGTSLTIQCQVDSQVTMMFWYRQQPGQSLTLIATANQGSEATYESGFVIDKFPISRPNLTFSTLTVSNMSPEDSSIYLCSVETEFYGYTFGSGTRLTVV.

V is TRBV27 and J is TRBJ2-3; D unresolved. The CDR3 has 15 residues. Looked up from germline, CDR1 is MNHEY and CDR2 is SMNVEV (reference sequence). V was trimmed by 5 bases and J by 1 base, leaving 13 bases between them. The CDR3 nucleotides are TGTGCCAGCAGTCAGAGAGGTCTGGGCACAGATACGCAGTATTTT. It is translated as CASSQRGLGTDTQYF.

The chain combines TRBV6-6 with TRBJ1-2, with 8 bases identical to TRBD1. CDR1 and CDR2 from the germline V gene are MNHNY and SVGAGI (reference sequence). The J segment lost 8 bases and the V segment lost 8 bases, leaving 10 bases of the junction unmatched. This CDR3 has 13 amino acids. The CDR3: CASYRGIEGGYTF. As DNA, the CDR3 is TGTGCCAGCTACAGGGGGATTGAAGGAGGCTACACCTTC.

The chain recombines TRBV2 with TRBJ1-2, with a possible D match to TRBD1 (6 bases). The CDR3 is 14 residues long. Germline values: CDR1 SNHLY, CDR2 FYNNEI. V was shortened by 6 bases and J by 1 base, with 12 bases between the two germline ends. The CDR3 region is CASSRTAFNYGYTF. The CDR3 region has the DNA TGTGCCAGCAGCAGGACAGCTTTTAACTATGGCTACACCTTC. Combining the CDR3 with reference TRBV2 and TRBJ1-2 gives the whole variable domain EPEVTQTPSHQVTQMGQEVILRCVPISNHLYFYWYRQILGQKVEFLVSFYNNEISEKSEIFDDQFSVERPDGSNFTLKIRSTKLEDSAMYFCASSRTAFNYGYTFGSGTRLTVV.

The V gene is TRBV30, the J gene TRBJ1-2; D is ambiguous. CDR1 and CDR2 from the germline V gene are GTSNPN and SVGIG (reference sequence). This CDR3 spans 15 amino acids. The V and J ends lost 2 bases and 0 bases respectively, with 13 bases between them. In DNA, the CDR3 is TGTGCCTGGAGTTGGCAGAAAGAAGCTAACTATGGCTACACCTTC. As protein: CAWSWQKEANYGYTF.

The genes are TRBV30 and TRBJ2-7; 8 bases align to TRBD1. There are 15 residues in the CDR3. Losses at the gene ends were 5 bases for V and 0 bases for J; bases not matched to a gene: 9. CDR1 GTSNPN and CDR2 SVGIG come from the germline V gene (reference sequence). CDR3 amino acids: CAWAGNRGSSYEQYF. The CDR3 DNA sequence: TGTGCCTGGGCCGGAAACAGGGGGAGCTCCTACGAGCAGTACTTC.

The rearrangement joins TRBV7-3 to TRBJ2-1; the D is unclear. Trimming took 3 bases from V and 6 from J, leaving 9 bases between them. Germline assignment: CDR1 SGHTA and CDR2 FQGTGA. The CDR3 is made up of 13 amino acids. The CDR3 DNA reads as TGTGCCAGCAGCTTTCAACTTTCCAATGAGCAGTTCTTC. As protein: CASSFQLSNEQFF.

CDR3 in amino acids: CASSHQGHNTDTQYF. The CDR3 region has the DNA TGTGCCAGCAGTCACCAGGGGCACAACACAGATACGCAGTATTTT. The gene calls are TRBV2 and TRBJ2-3; D perhaps matches TRBD1 (6 bases). The CDR3 extends over 15 amino acids. Germline CDR1 and CDR2: SNHLY and FYNNEI. The ends were cut back, 5 bases at V and 2 bases at J, with 14 bases in the middle.

This clone was seen once. The genes are TRBV6-5 and TRBJ2-4; TRBD1 is a possible D gene (6 bases). V was shortened by 6 bases and J by 3 bases, with 15 bases between the two germline ends. Germline V gene data show CDR1 as MNHEY and CDR2 as SVGAGI. The CDR3 spans 15 residues. In DNA, the CDR3 is TGTGCCAGCAGCAGGACAGCCGCCGGCAAAAACATTCAGTACTTC. Amino acid sequence: CASSRTAAGKNIQYF.

V is TRBV11-1 and J is TRBJ1-1, with D tentatively TRBD1 (5 bases). The CDR3 covers 12 residues. V was clipped by 5 bases and J by 11 bases, with 15 bases between them. Germline values: CDR1 SGHAT, CDR2 FQDESV (reference sequence). The CDR3: CASSPPRGGAFF. CDR3 DNA: TGTGCCAGCAGCCCTCCCCGGGGGGGGGCTTTCTTT.

The rearrangement joins TRBV9 to TRBJ2-7; 10 bases match TRBD1. The CDR3 loop spans 14 amino acids. J was trimmed by 6 bases and V by 3 bases; bases with no gene match: 6. The germline gives CDR1 SGDLS, CDR2 YYNGEE. The CDR3 sequence: CASSGPGQGLEQYF. CDR3 nucleotides: TGTGCCAGCAGCGGGCCGGGACAGGGGCTCGAGCAGTACTTC.

CDR3: CASSSRGVGQPQHF. CDR3 DNA: TGTGCCAGCAGCTCCCGGGGGGTAGGTCAGCCCCAGCATTTT. The V call is TRBV5-6, the J call TRBJ1-5, with D tentatively TRBD1 (5 bases). Germline CDR1 SGHDT, CDR2 YYEEEE. The V end was cut by 3 bases, the J end by 6 bases, with 13 bases between. The CDR3 consists of 14 residues.

The chain couples TRBV7-3 to TRBJ2-3; perhaps TRBD1 as D (5 bases). The CDR3 covers 13 residues. Germline V lookup: CDR1 SGHTA, CDR2 FQGTGA. The V gene lost 3 bases and the J gene lost 2 bases, with 6 bases spanning the gap. CDR3 nucleotide sequence: TGTGCCAGCAGCTTGGACAACACAGATACGCAGTATTTT. Encoded protein: CASSLDNTDTQYF.

V and J are TRBV15 and TRBJ2-5; 8 nucleotides agree with TRBD2. The germline V gene encodes CDR1 LNHNV and CDR2 YYDKDF (reference sequence). The CDR3 runs 17 residues. The ends lost 1 base at V and 4 bases at J; junction bases unmatched: 11. The CDR3 is CATSRARGGAGVETQYF. DNA for the CDR3: TGTGCCACCAGCAGAGCACGGGGGGGGGCCGGAGTAGAGACCCAGTACTTC.

This chain uses TRBV6-5 with TRBJ2-1; D may be TRBD1 (5 bases). Trimming shortened V by 7 bases and J by 0 bases, and 13 bases separated the two germline ends. This CDR3 is built from 15 residues. CDR1 is MNHEY and CDR2 is SVGAGI in the germline V gene. CDR3 sequence reads: CASTADINSYNEQFF. For the CDR3, the DNA is TGTGCCAGCACGGCGGACATTAACTCCTACAATGAGCAGTTCTTC.

The chain combines TRBV30 with TRBJ1-5, with 9 bases lining up with TRBD1. Germline V CDR1 and CDR2: GTSNPN, SVGIG (reference sequence). J was trimmed by 7 bases and V by 1 base; bases with no gene match: 2. The CDR3 length is 13 residues. As DNA, the CDR3 is TGTGCCTGGAGTGGACAGGGGGACCAGCCCCAGCATTTT. Its protein is CAWSGQGDQPQHF. Based on the CDR3 plus reference TRBV30 and TRBJ1-5, the full variable domain is SQTIHQWPATLVQPVGSPLSLECTVEGTSNPNLYWYRQAAGRGLQLLFYSVGIGQISSEVPQNLSASRPQDRQFILSSKKLLLSDSGFYLCAWSGQGDQPQHFGDGTRLSIL.

The chain joins TRBV5-6 to TRBJ2-1; TRBD2 matches at 9 bases. V was pared by 0 bases and J by 2 bases, with 9 bases of the junction left unmatched. The CDR3 is made up of 18 amino acids. In germline, CDR1 is SGHDT, CDR2 YYEEEE. The CDR3 region is CASSLVGLASGTYNEQFF. CDR3 nucleotides: TGTGCCAGCAGCTTGGTTGGTCTGGCTAGCGGGACCTACAATGAGCAGTTCTTC.

This chain connects TRBV2 to TRBJ2-1; D gene uncertain. Trimming took off 7 bases at V and 7 bases at J, with 17 bases between the two ends. The CDR3 consists of 14 residues. The V gene's germline CDR1 is SNHLY and CDR2 FYNNEI. The CDR3 protein is CASTFRVVLNEQFF. The CDR3, as DNA: TGTGCCAGCACTTTCCGTGTAGTACTGAATGAGCAGTTCTTC.

This chain joins TRBV7-3 and TRBJ2-3; D perhaps matches TRBD2 (5 bases). CDR1 and CDR2 from the germline V gene are SGHTA and FQGTGA. This CDR3 comprises 15 residues. The V gene lost 2 bases and the J gene lost 5 bases, with 14 bases spanning the gap. The CDR3 nucleotides are TGTGCCAGCAGCTTATTTAGGGTACTAGGAGATACGCAGTATTTT. This encodes CASSLFRVLGDTQYF.

This clone was detected once. The chain joins TRBV29-1 to TRBJ2-5; 10 bases align to TRBD2. Trimming cost V 3 bases and J 4 bases; bases outside gene matches: 2. This CDR3 region has 13 residues. Germline V gene lookup returns CDR1 SQVTM and CDR2 ANQGSEA. The CDR3 is CSVDSGRGETQYF. CDR3 nucleotide sequence: TGCAGCGTTGACAGCGGGAGGGGAGAGACCCAGTACTTC.

This clone was recorded once. V usage is TRBV10-3 and J usage is TRBJ2-7, with TRBD1 identical over 7 bases. Germline CDR1 is ENHRY and CDR2 is SYGVKD. The V gene end was trimmed by 2 bases and the J gene end by 6 bases; junction bases not matched to a gene: 13. This CDR3 region has 16 residues. The CDR3 loop is CAISEGRDRPSTEQYF. The CDR3 DNA follows: TGTGCCATCAGTGAGGGCCGGGACAGACCATCCACCGAGCAGTACTTC.

The rearrangement uses TRBV18 and TRBJ2-1, with TRBD1 identical over 9 bases. Germline CDR1 KGHSH, CDR2 LQKENI. The CDR3 is 17 amino acids. V trimming: 2 bases; J trimming: 4 bases; junction bases outside the gene matches: 9. This CDR3 reads CASSPAGTGIGYNEQFF. Here the CDR3 DNA reads TGTGCCAGCTCACCAGCCGGGACAGGGATTGGGTACAATGAGCAGTTCTTC.